A selection of T cell receptor beta chains follows, all from one sample in a study of T-cell reconstitution after alpha-beta-depleted transplantation in children. One entry per CDR3 protein, called by TCRdb with MiXCR from the PCR reads. The sample lists 600,000 to 700,000 distinct CDR3 sequences, approximately 14% seen once, with around 0.8% in the top ten. The source material was PBMCs, sampled before TCRalphabeta/CD19-depleted stem cell transplant. Receptors were obtained from a girl aged 2 to 9 with congenital amegakaryocytic thrombocytopenia, due to receive a stem cell transplant. Each CDR3 is given with its conserved first and last residue. The D gene is left open where the match is weak. Size values are once, few and many counts, or a class for expanded clones, and some rows have none.

cdr3_aa cdr3_nt v_call d_call cdr3_length j_call clone_size
CSARGTSGRDSTDTQYF TGCAGTGCTAGAGGGACTAGCGGGAGGGATAGCACAGATACGCAGTATTTT TRBV20-1 TRBD2 17 TRBJ2-3 .
CASRIFGTGAGGYTF TGTGCCAGCAGAATATTCGGGACAGGCGCTGGGGGCTACACCTTC TRBV11-2 TRBD1 15 TRBJ1-2 .
CASSLSVSTEAFF TGTGCCAGCAGCTTATCTGTGAGCACTGAAGCTTTCTTT TRBV7-8 . 13 TRBJ1-1 few
CASSFGPVLSYEQYF TGTGCCAGCAGTTTTGGGCCAGTCCTATCCTACGAGCAGTACTTC TRBV12-3/TRBV12-4 . 15 TRBJ2-7 .
CASSLLYLAGQETQYF TGCGCCAGCAGCTTGTTGTACCTGGCGGGACAAGAGACCCAGTACTTC TRBV5-1 . 16 TRBJ2-5 few
CATSRDLVSYNEQFF TGTGCCACCAGCAGAGATCTCGTAAGTTACAATGAGCAGTTCTTC TRBV15 . 15 TRBJ2-1 many
CASSLARGTKNIQYF TGCGCCAGCAGCTTGGCCCGGGGAACCAAAAACATTCAGTACTTC TRBV5-1 . 15 TRBJ2-4 few
CASRTGGSDEQYF TGTGCCAGCAGGACAGGGGGCAGTGACGAGCAGTACTTC TRBV27 TRBD1 13 TRBJ2-7 .
CSASWWQETQYF TGCAGTGCTAGTTGGTGGCAAGAGACCCAGTACTTC TRBV20-1 . 12 TRBJ2-5 few
CASSLTGDQAGDTQYF TGCGCCAGCAGCTTGACAGGGGACCAAGCAGGAGATACGCAGTATTTT TRBV5-1 TRBD1 16 TRBJ2-3 many
CASSYSFGDQPQHF TGTGCCAGCAGTTACTCGTTCGGCGATCAGCCCCAGCATTTT TRBV6-5 . 14 TRBJ1-5 many
CASGHSGVTDTQYF TGTGCCAGCGGGCATAGCGGGGTCACAGATACGCAGTATTTT TRBV12-3/TRBV12-4 TRBD2 14 TRBJ2-3 few
CSVVGPLYEQYF TGCAGCGTTGTGGGGCCCCTCTACGAGCAGTACTTC TRBV29-1 . 12 TRBJ2-7 many
CAISGTSEIYNEQFF TGTGCCATCAGTGGCACTAGCGAGATATACAATGAGCAGTTCTTC TRBV10-3 TRBD2 15 TRBJ2-1 many